The rows below give T cell receptor beta chains drawn from one sample of a study of identical twins. TCRdb reanalysed the 5' RACE reads using MiXCR and keeps one entry per CDR3 protein. Among 600,000 to 700,000 distinct CDR3 sequences listed, over 20% were seen once. The data also belong to a second study, concerning T cells expressing NK-cell markers.

The sequenced sample was PBMCs. The receptors originated from a young woman in good health. CDR3s include the opening cysteine and the closing phenylalanine or tryptophan. D genes are given only for firm matches. Not every row has a clone size; where given, it reads once, few, many or a size class.

-	TRBV21-1	TRBJ2-1	-	TGTGCCAGCAGCAAAAGGGGAGGGGAGGTAGATGAGCAGTTCTTC	CASSKRGGEVDEQFF
few	TRBV20-1	TRBJ2-7	-	TGCAGTGCTAAGATACAGGGTCACGAGCAGTACTTC	CSAKIQGHEQYF
few	TRBV5-1	TRBJ2-7	-	TGCGCCAGCAGCTCTTTCCCGACAGGAGCCTACGAGCAGTACTTC	CASSSFPTGAYEQYF
few	TRBV7-9	TRBJ2-5	-	TGTGCCAGCAGCTTAGCGCAAGGAATTGGGAAGACCCAGTACTTC	CASSLAQGIGKTQYF
-	TRBV20-1	TRBJ1-3	-	TGCAGTGCGGCCGGAAGTAGAGGGTCTGGAAACACCATATATTTT	CSAAGSRGSGNTIYF
few	TRBV4-1	TRBJ1-5	-	TGCGCCAGCAGCCTTCACACGAGTTATAGCAATCAGCCCCAGCATTTT	CASSLHTSYSNQPQHF
-	TRBV3-1	TRBJ2-1	-	TGTGCCAGCAGCCAACAGGTCCGGGGGAGCCACTTACACAATGAGCAGTTCTTC	CASSQQVRGSHLHNEQFF
few	TRBV27	TRBJ1-2	-	TGTGCCAGCAGTTTTAATGGCGGCCAGGACGTCTATGGCTACACCTTC	CASSFNGGQDVYGYTF
few	TRBV5-6	TRBJ2-2	-	TGTGCCAGCAGCCAGGGGACTCTACCTGAATTCACCGGGGAGCTGTTTTTT	CASSQGTLPEFTGELFF
-	TRBV20-1	TRBJ2-5	-	TGCAGTGGAAGATGGGGGTCCGAGACCCAGTACTTC	CSGRWGSETQYF
few	TRBV7-9	TRBJ1-2	TRBD1	TGTGCCAGCAGACCCGGGACAGGGGTCGGCTACACCTTC	CASRPGTGVGYTF
few	TRBV6-1	TRBJ2-4	-	TGTGCCAGCAGTGAAGGACCCGGGGGGCCTCAGTACTTC	CASSEGPGGPQYF
few	TRBV4-2	TRBJ2-5	-	TGTGCCAGCAGCCAAGATCGGAGTAGCGGTCAAGAGACCCAGTACTTC	CASSQDRSSGQETQYF
once	TRBV12-3/TRBV12-4	TRBJ2-1	-	TGTGCCAGCAGTCCGCAAACGGGGTCCGTCAATGAGCAGTTCTTC	CASSPQTGSVNEQFF
-	TRBV7-6	TRBJ2-1	-	TGTGCCAGCAGCTTAGTAGGGGGTTCCGTGGCCTACAATGAGCAGTTCTTC	CASSLVGGSVAYNEQFF
-	TRBV2	TRBJ2-7	-	TGTGCCAGCAAGTGGCAGGGCTCTACCTACGAGCAGTACTTC	CASKWQGSTYEQYF
-	TRBV29-1	TRBJ2-2	TRBD1	TGCAGCGTTACGACAGGGATCGGGGAGCTGTTTTTT	CSVTTGIGELFF
many	TRBV20-1	TRBJ1-4	TRBD1	TGCAGTGCTCGGGACAGGGTGGGTGGAAAACTGTTTTTT	CSARDRVGGKLFF
-	TRBV9	TRBJ1-4	-	TGTGCCAGCAGCCCAGTAAACGGAGAAAAACTGTTTTTT	CASSPVNGEKLFF
few	TRBV5-1	TRBJ2-7	TRBD2	TGCGCCAGCAGCATTGGACTAGACGAGCAGTACTTC	CASSIGLDEQYF
-	TRBV7-2	TRBJ2-1	TRBD1	TGTGCCAGCAGCTTGGGGACAGGGGGCGATGAGCAGTTCTTC	CASSLGTGGDEQFF
-	TRBV5-1	TRBJ2-5	-	TGCGCCAGCAGCTTGGCCGGGGCACTCGGAGAGACCCAGTACTTC	CASSLAGALGETQYF
-	TRBV9	TRBJ1-2	TRBD1	TGTGCCAGCAGCCCCTTGGGACAGGGTATTTCTAACTATGGCTACACCTTC	CASSPLGQGISNYGYTF
-	TRBV6-5	TRBJ1-2	-	TGTGCCAGCAGTTACCAGGGGTCGGTCTATGGCTACACCTTC	CASSYQGSVYGYTF
few	TRBV28	TRBJ2-5	-	TGTGCCAGCAGACCCAACGACAGGGAGACCCAGTACTTC	CASRPNDRETQYF
-	TRBV19	TRBJ2-7	-	TGTGCCAGCAGCTACACCAGCTCCTACGAGCAGTACTTC	CASSYTSSYEQYF
few	TRBV18	TRBJ2-5	-	TGTGCCAGCTCCCCCCGGGACCAGAGGGAGACCCAGTACTTC	CASSPRDQRETQYF
-	TRBV10-2	TRBJ2-2	-	TGCGCCAGCAGATTGGTTGACACCGGGGAGCTGTTTTTT	CASRLVDTGELFF
-	TRBV21-1	TRBJ2-7	-	TGTGCCAGCAGCAAAGGGCGTGGAAACGAGCAGTACTTC	CASSKGRGNEQYF